This T cell receptor (beta chain) derives from a study of control samples from healthy donors and cancer patients. The CDR3 has 16 amino acids. CDR1 and CDR2 (germline): SGHAT, FQNNGV. V lost 4 bases and J lost 6, with 19 bases in between. Libraries were prepared by immunoSEQ multiplex PCR; TCRdb keeps only in-frame clonotypes and omits some of them. The sample includes around 100,000 clones, roughly 88% seen only once; the top ten take roughly 15%. Sequencing was performed on blood. This chain links TRBV11-2 with TRBJ2-1; D perhaps matches TRBD2 (6 bases). This clonotype was obtained from a man aged 25-45 years in good health. CDR3 nucleotide sequence: TGTGCCAGCAGCTCTCACCTGGGGACTGTGATCAATGAGCAGTTCTTC. This encodes CASSSHLGTVINEQFF. The full variable domain, with the rest looked up from reference TRBV11-2 and TRBJ2-1, is EAGVAQSPRYKIIEKRQSVAFWCNPISGHATLYWYQQILGQGPKLLIQFQNNGVVDDSQLPKDRFSAERLKGVDSTLKIQPAKLEDSAVYLCASSSHLGTVINEQFFGPGTRLTVL.